A selection of T cell receptor beta chains follows, all from one sample in a study of blood T cells in healthy people across ages. TCRdb reprocessed the 5' RACE reads via MiXCR and lists one record per CDR3 protein. In the table there are about 670,000 distinct CDR3 sequences, around 41% of which are singletons. The sample taken for sequencing was blood. These receptors originate from a man older than 75 in good health. Both conserved end residues are part of each CDR3. Each record gives: D gene, V gene, J gene, clone size, CDR3 DNA, CDR3 protein. D genes are given only for firm matches. A row's size may be missing; if present it is once, few, many or a size class.

NA,TRBV9,TRBJ2-7,NA,TGTGCCAGCAGCCAAACCCCAGGATCCGAGCAGTACTTC,CASSQTPGSEQYF
TRBD1,TRBV5-1,TRBJ2-1,few,TGCGCCAGCACGGTCGGGACAGGGGGCAATGAGCAGTTCTTC,CASTVGTGGNEQFF
NA,TRBV4-3,TRBJ2-2,NA,TGCGCCAGCAGCCGCCAGGCAACAAACACCGGGGAGCTGTTTTTT,CASSRQATNTGELFF
NA,TRBV20-1,TRBJ2-2,NA,TGCAGTGCTAGAGACCCAGGCGCCGGGGAGCTGTTTTTT,CSARDPGAGELFF
NA,TRBV30,TRBJ2-3,NA,TGTGCCTGGAGGCAGATGGGGGATACGCAGTATTTT,CAWRQMGDTQYF
TRBD1,TRBV10-1,TRBJ2-7,NA,TGCGCCAGCAGTGTCGGGACAGGGTCGACCGAGCAGTACTTC,CASSVGTGSTEQYF
TRBD2,TRBV7-8,TRBJ2-7,few,TGTGCCAGCAGCCGTTCAAGCGGGGGGTCCTACGAGCAGTACTTC,CASSRSSGGSYEQYF
NA,TRBV6-5,TRBJ2-7,NA,TGTGCCAACAGTTACACCGACAGGTCCAGCTCCTACGAGCAGTACTTC,CANSYTDRSSSYEQYF
TRBD1,TRBV29-1,TRBJ2-3,many,TGCAGCGTCCTGACAGGGGGGCAGGCTACGGGTAGGAATACGCAGTATTTT,CSVLTGGQATGRNTQYF
TRBD1,TRBV5-5,TRBJ2-3,few,TGTGCCAGCAGCTACGACAGGGGCCCAGATACGCAGTATTTT,CASSYDRGPDTQYF
NA,TRBV6-5,TRBJ1-3,NA,TGTGCCAGCAGAACACCCGGAGGAAACACCATATATTTT,CASRTPGGNTIYF
TRBD2,TRBV20-1,TRBJ2-1,few,TGCAGTGCGGGGACTAGCGACGGTGAGCAGTTCTTC,CSAGTSDGEQFF
NA,TRBV5-1,TRBJ2-3,NA,TGCGCCAGCAGCTTGGTTCCCCCAGGGAGCACAGATACGCAGTATTTT,CASSLVPPGSTDTQYF
TRBD2,TRBV5-1,TRBJ2-7,many,TGCGCCAGCATGGCAATACCGGGGGGAGCCTACGAGCAGTACTTC,CASMAIPGGAYEQYF
NA,TRBV20-1,TRBJ2-5,once,TGCAGTGCTAGGCCGGGAGAGACCCAGTACTTC,CSARPGETQYF
TRBD2,TRBV7-2,TRBJ2-7,few,TGTGCCAGCAGCTCCAGGACTAGCGGGAGTGGGGGGCTCGAGCAGTACTTC,CASSSRTSGSGGLEQYF
TRBD1,TRBV24-1,TRBJ2-5,few,TGTGCCACCAGTGACCAACAGGGGAAGGTCGAAGAGACCCAGTACTTC,CATSDQQGKVEETQYF
TRBD2,TRBV12-3/TRBV12-4,TRBJ2-5,NA,TGTGCCAGCAGTCGACTAGCGTCCACATACAATGCGCAGTACTTC,CASSRLASTYNAQYF
NA,TRBV7-9,TRBJ2-7,few,TGTGCCAGCAGTCCTAACACCTTACCCTACGAGCAGTACTTC,CASSPNTLPYEQYF
NA,TRBV3-1,TRBJ1-1,NA,TGTGCCAGCAGCCAGTCACATGAAGCTTTCTTT,CASSQSHEAFF
NA,TRBV7-2,TRBJ2-7,few,TGTGCCAGCAGCTTAATTCGGCAGGCCTACGAGCAGTACTTC,CASSLIRQAYEQYF
NA,TRBV12-3/TRBV12-4,TRBJ1-2,few,TGTGCCAGCGGGCCGAGTTTAACAGGGAGTGGCTACACCTTC,CASGPSLTGSGYTF
TRBD2,TRBV20-1,TRBJ2-1,many,TGCAGTGCTCCCCACCGACTAGCGGGTAAATCCTACAATGAGCAGTTCTTC,CSAPHRLAGKSYNEQFF
NA,TRBV10-3,TRBJ1-1,NA,TGTGCCATCAGTTCACAGGGATTCGGAGCTTTCTTT,CAISSQGFGAFF
NA,TRBV29-1,TRBJ2-7,many,TGCAGCGTTGAATCAGTGGGCCCCGGTAGCGAGCAGTACTTC,CSVESVGPGSEQYF
NA,TRBV3-1,TRBJ2-7,many,TGTGCCAGCAGCCCTAGGGGGTGGGAGCAGTACTTC,CASSPRGWEQYF
NA,TRBV10-3,TRBJ1-1,few,TGTGCCATCAGAGCCAGGGTGGACACTGAAGCTTTCTTT,CAIRARVDTEAFF
TRBD1,TRBV20-1,TRBJ1-2,NA,TGCAGTGCTAGAGTACCGGGACAGAATAACTATGGCTACACCTTC,CSARVPGQNNYGYTF
TRBD1,TRBV5-6,TRBJ1-1,NA,TGTGCCAGCAGCTCCCGGGACAGGGAGGATGAAGCTTTCTTT,CASSSRDREDEAFF
NA,TRBV4-2,TRBJ1-4,NA,TGTGCCAGCAGCCTTATCGACAGGTTGGAGGGGGAACTGTTTTTT,CASSLIDRLEGELFF
NA,TRBV7-2,TRBJ1-2,NA,TGTGCCAGCAGCTTAGCCTTCTATGGCTACACCTTC,CASSLAFYGYTF
NA,TRBV27,TRBJ2-7,few,TGTGCCAGCAGTTTCGTAGGAAAAGGGACGTACGAGCAGTACTTC,CASSFVGKGTYEQYF
NA,TRBV7-2,TRBJ2-4,NA,TGTGCCAGCAGCACGGCAATTCAAAACATTCAGTACTTC,CASSTAIQNIQYF
TRBD1,TRBV5-1,TRBJ2-3,NA,TGCGCCAGCAGCCCCCGGGCGGGGACAGGGTCGACAGATACGCAGTATTTT,CASSPRAGTGSTDTQYF
NA,TRBV20-1,TRBJ2-7,few,TGCAGTGCTAGGGCCGGAGGATACGAGCAGTACTTC,CSARAGGYEQYF
TRBD1,TRBV20-1,TRBJ1-2,few,TGCAGTGCACAAGGACAGGGGGATAACTATGGCTACACCTTC,CSAQGQGDNYGYTF
NA,TRBV27,TRBJ1-1,NA,TGTGCCAGCAGTCCCATCCCGTGGGACCCTAGCGGGGCTTTCTTT,CASSPIPWDPSGAFF
TRBD1,TRBV18,TRBJ1-5,NA,TGTGCCAGCTCAACGGACAGGGACCAGCCCCAGCATTTT,CASSTDRDQPQHF
NA,TRBV7-3,TRBJ2-6,NA,TGTGCCACCGCACCGACAGTTCTAAGCTCTGGGGCCAACGTCCTGACTTTC,CATAPTVLSSGANVLTF
TRBD1,TRBV20-1,TRBJ1-1,NA,TGCAGTGCTAGAGGACCCCGGGACAGGGACGGTGAAGCTTTCTTT,CSARGPRDRDGEAFF
TRBD2,TRBV4-2,TRBJ2-2,once,TGTGTCAGCAGCCAAGAGCGCGGGACTAGAGCTGGGGAGCTGTTTTTT,CVSSQERGTRAGELFF
NA,TRBV20-1,TRBJ2-3,NA,TGCAGTGCTAACACAGGAACTACGACCACAGATACGCAGTATTTT,CSANTGTTTTDTQYF
NA,TRBV9,TRBJ2-7,NA,TGTGCCAGCAGCGTAGCAACCGGGGCCGTCTACGAGCAGTACTTC,CASSVATGAVYEQYF
TRBD1,TRBV28,TRBJ1-2,many,TGTGCCAGCAGCCAGACAGGGCGGAATGGCTACACCTTC,CASSQTGRNGYTF
TRBD1,TRBV7-9,TRBJ2-7,many,TGTGCCAGCAGCCCCTTATCAGCAGGGGGCGAGCAGTACTTC,CASSPLSAGGEQYF
TRBD2,TRBV7-8,TRBJ2-5,few,TGTGCCAGCAGCCCGAAACTTACCGGGACTAGCGGTCAAGAGACCCAGTACTTC,CASSPKLTGTSGQETQYF
TRBD1,TRBV7-6,TRBJ2-6,NA,TGTGCCAGCAGCCGAGAGGGGGCCGTGATCTCTGGGGCCAACGTCCTGACTTTC,CASSREGAVISGANVLTF
NA,TRBV4-2,TRBJ2-5,NA,TGTGCCAGCAGCCAAGATCCCCGGACAGGGAGGGATGAGCAGTACTTC,CASSQDPRTGRDEQYF
TRBD2,TRBV29-1,TRBJ2-5,many,TGCAGCGTTGTTGGGAGGGGCCAAGAGACCCAGTACTTC,CSVVGRGQETQYF
NA,TRBV3-1,TRBJ2-2,NA,TGTGCCAGCAGACCCCTTATCGCCGGGGAGCTGTTTTTT,CASRPLIAGELFF
NA,TRBV12-3/TRBV12-4,TRBJ1-2,NA,TGTGCCAGCAGTTTGCAATTAACAGCAACTAACTATGGCTACACCTTC,CASSLQLTATNYGYTF
NA,TRBV5-1,TRBJ2-7,many,TGCGCCAGCAGCTTGGCCGCCGGGAACACCTACGAGCAGTACTTC,CASSLAAGNTYEQYF
TRBD1,TRBV20-1,TRBJ2-6,NA,TGCAGTGCTAGGGACAGGGGAGGCTCTGGGGCCAACGTCCTGACTTTC,CSARDRGGSGANVLTF
TRBD2,TRBV5-1,TRBJ2-5,few,TGCGCCAGCAGCATCCGAGCGGGGATACAAGAGACCCAGTACTTC,CASSIRAGIQETQYF
NA,TRBV5-1,TRBJ2-1,NA,TGCGCCTCCGAGGACAGCCGCTCCTACAATGAGCAGTTCTTC,CASEDSRSYNEQFF
NA,TRBV7-2,TRBJ1-3,few,TGTGCCAGCAGCCACGGAATTATTGGGAGCTCTGGAAACACCATATATTTT,CASSHGIIGSSGNTIYF
NA,TRBV4-2,TRBJ2-1,NA,TGTGCCAGCAGCCAAAAACCCCCCTATGAGCAGTTCTTC,CASSQKPPYEQFF
NA,TRBV18,TRBJ1-1,NA,TGTGCCAGCTCACCGATAAACACTGAAGCTTTCTTT,CASSPINTEAFF
TRBD2,TRBV20-1,TRBJ2-7,few,TGCAGTGCGCACGCCGGGACTAGCGCTTACGAGCAGTACTTC,CSAHAGTSAYEQYF